The clone carrying this T cell receptor beta chain was detected a few times. Libraries were prepared by immunoSEQ multiplex PCR; TCRdb keeps only in-frame clonotypes and omits some of them. This table holds some 170,000 clones, approximately 94% found once. The data were taken from a study of control samples from healthy donors and cancer patients. The CDR3 has 15 residues. J lost 5 bases, V lost 6 bases, and 6 bases had no gene match. Germline V gives CDR1 SNHLY, CDR2 FYNNEI. This sequence originates from a man aged 60 to 75 with colorectal cancer. The V gene is TRBV2, the J gene TRBJ2-1, with TRBD2 matching 11 bases. Sequencing was performed on PBMCs. The CDR3 loop reads CASRVTSGANNEQFF. Written as DNA, the CDR3 is TGTGCCAGCAGGGTGACTAGCGGGGCTAACAATGAGCAGTTCTTC.